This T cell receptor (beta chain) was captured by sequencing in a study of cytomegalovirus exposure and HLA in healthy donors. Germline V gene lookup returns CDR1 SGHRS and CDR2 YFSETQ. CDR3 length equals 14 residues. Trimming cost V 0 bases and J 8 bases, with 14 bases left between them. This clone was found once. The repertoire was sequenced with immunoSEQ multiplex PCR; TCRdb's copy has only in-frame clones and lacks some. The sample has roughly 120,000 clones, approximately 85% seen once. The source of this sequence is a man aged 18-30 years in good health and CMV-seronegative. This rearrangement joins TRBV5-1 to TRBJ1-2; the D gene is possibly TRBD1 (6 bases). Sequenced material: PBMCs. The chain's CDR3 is CASSLGRGTGGYTF. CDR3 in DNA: TGCGCCAGCAGCTTGGGTCGGGGAACAGGGGGCTACACCTTC.